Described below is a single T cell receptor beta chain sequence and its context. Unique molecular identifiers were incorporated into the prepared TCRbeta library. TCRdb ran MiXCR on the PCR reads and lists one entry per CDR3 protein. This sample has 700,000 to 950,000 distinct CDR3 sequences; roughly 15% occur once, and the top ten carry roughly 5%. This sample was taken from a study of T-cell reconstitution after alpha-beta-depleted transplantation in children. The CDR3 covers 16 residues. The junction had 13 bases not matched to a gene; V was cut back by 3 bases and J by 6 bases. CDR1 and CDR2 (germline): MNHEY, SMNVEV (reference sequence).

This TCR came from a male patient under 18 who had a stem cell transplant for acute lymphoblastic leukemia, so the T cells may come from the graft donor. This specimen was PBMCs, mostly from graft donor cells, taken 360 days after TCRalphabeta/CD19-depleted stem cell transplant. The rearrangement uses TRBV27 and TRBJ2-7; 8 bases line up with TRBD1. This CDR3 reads CASSFFPGGSGGEQYF. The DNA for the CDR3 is TGTGCCAGCAGTTTCTTTCCAGGGGGCTCGGGTGGCGAGCAGTACTTC.